A single sample is the source of the 25 T cell receptor beta chains below, sequenced in a study of Graves' ophthalmopathy and Graves' hyperthyroidism. RNA transcripts served as template for amplifying TCR beta CDR3 sequences. First-round RT-PCR used HTBI primers; second-round multiplex PCR followed. TCRdb recomputed calls from the multiplex PCR reads with MiXCR, one row per CDR3 protein. The table lists some 250,000 distinct CDR3 sequences, about 46% of them singletons. Sequenced material: peripheral blood. The receptors shown here come from an adult man with Graves' ophthalmopathy.

The chain links TRBV19 to TRBJ1-2, with 7 positions matching TRBD1. The CDR3 has 15 amino acids. CDR1 and CDR2 (germline): LNHDA, SQIVND (reference sequence). With 10 bases clipped from V and 4 bases from J, the junction kept 15 bases outside the gene matches. The CDR3 region is CATTTEGQGGYGYTF. The CDR3 coding sequence is TGTGCCACCACCACCGAGGGGCAGGGGGGCTATGGCTACACCTTC.

The chain joins TRBV20-1 to TRBJ1-2, with 8 bases fitting TRBD1. Germline lookup yields CDR1 DFQATT and CDR2 SNEGSKA (reference sequence). Trimming cost V 6 bases and J 4 bases; bases outside gene matches: 13. The CDR3 consists of 15 residues. Written as DNA, the CDR3 is TGCAGTGCCTCAAAATCCGACAGGGGAACCTATGGCTACACCTTC. Its translation is CSASKSDRGTYGYTF.

This rearrangement joins TRBV9 to TRBJ1-1; TRBD1 matches at 7 bases. Germline CDR1 is SGDLS and CDR2 is YYNGEE. This CDR3 is 15 amino acids long. Trimming at V came to 0 bases and at J to 6 bases, leaving 8 bases not matched to a gene. The CDR3 spells CASSVEPGGSAEAFF. The CDR3 bases are TGTGCCAGCAGCGTAGAACCAGGGGGTTCGGCTGAAGCTTTCTTT.

This clonotype was observed a few times. Here the CDR3 reads CASSFGGDYEQYF. The CDR3 DNA reads TGCGCCAGCAGCTTTGGAGGGGACTACGAGCAGTACTTC. The chain is built from TRBV5-1 and TRBJ2-7, with a weak D call TRBD2 (6 bases). CDR3 length equals 13 residues. V lost 2 bases and J 3 bases, leaving 9 bases between the germline ends. From germline, CDR1 is SGHRS and CDR2 YFSETQ.

Details on this clonotype: The junction differs from germline at one of its ends, possibly a read error. V gene TRBV10-2 combines with J gene TRBJ2-7, with 7 bases aligning to TRBD1. The CDR3 is 16 residues long. From germline, CDR1 is WSHSY and CDR2 SAAADI. The CDR3 sequence: CASSETGTALSLEQYF. The DNA of the CDR3 is TGTGCCAGCAGTGAAACCGGGACAGCTTTAAGTCTCGAGCAGTACTTC.

The chain employs TRBV7-9 and TRBJ1-4; D is possibly TRBD1 (6 bases). The germline V and J ends were trimmed by 5 bases and 3 bases, with 10 bases remaining between them. This CDR3 comprises 14 residues. CDR1 is SEHNR and CDR2 is FQNEAQ in the germline V gene (reference sequence). CDR3 protein: CASSQGWSNEKLFF. DNA for the CDR3: TGTGCCAGCAGCCAGGGGTGGTCTAATGAAAAACTGTTTTTT.

The gene calls are TRBV2 and TRBJ2-2; 7 nucleotides align to TRBD2. Germline V lookup: CDR1 SNHLY, CDR2 FYNNEI. With V trimmed by 6 bases and J by 9 bases, 13 bases remained unmatched. This CDR3 is built from 15 residues. The CDR3 loop reads CASSRPLGLVRELFF. CDR3 DNA sequence: TGTGCCAGCAGCCGGCCTCTAGGACTAGTCAGGGAGCTGTTTTTT.

The CDR3 DNA sequence: TGCGCCAGCAGCACCCAAACAGGGGACACTGAAGCTTTCTTT. It is translated as CASSTQTGDTEAFF. V and J are TRBV5-1 and TRBJ1-1, with 7 bases identical to TRBD1. Germline V lookup: CDR1 SGHRS, CDR2 YFSETQ. V was clipped by 4 bases and J by 3 bases; unmatched bases: 6. The CDR3 consists of 14 residues. Supplemented by reference TRBV5-1 and TRBJ1-1, the full variable domain reads KAGVTQTPRYLIKTRGQQVTLSCSPISGHRSVSWYQQTPGQGLQFLFEYFSETQRNKGNFPGRFSGRQFSNSRSEMNVSTLELGDSALYLCASSTQTGDTEAFFGQGTRLTVV.

This clonotype occurred a few times. The genes are TRBV7-6 and TRBJ1-1; D remains unclear. This CDR3 has 12 residues. Germline V gives CDR1 SGHVS, CDR2 FNYEAQ. Trimming shortened V by 5 bases and J by 2 bases, and 6 bases separated the two germline ends. CDR3 region: CASSLHNTEAFF. For the CDR3, the DNA is TGTGCCAGCAGCCTTCATAACACTGAAGCTTTCTTT.

The chain has TRBV12-3 or TRBV12-4 and TRBJ2-2; D is unclear. The V end lost 4 bases, the J end lost 0 bases, and 9 bases lay between the germline ends. The CDR3 runs to 15 residues. The CDR3 sequence: CASSSGSANTGELFF. The CDR3 nucleotides read TGTGCCAGCAGTTCCGGCAGCGCGAACACCGGGGAGCTGTTTTTT.

In its sample, this clonotype was seen many times. The genes are TRBV20-1 and TRBJ1-2; D not certain. V was pared by 3 bases and J by 4 bases, with 9 bases between. The germline V gene encodes CDR1 DFQATT and CDR2 SNEGSKA (reference sequence). The CDR3 contains 12 residues. CDR3 in DNA: TGCAGTGCTAGGTACGGGCCCTATGGCTACACCTTC. Translating gives CSARYGPYGYTF.

The chain uses TRBV7-9 and TRBJ1-2; tentative D call: TRBD1 (5 bases). The CDR3 runs 15 residues. Germline assignment: CDR1 SEHNR and CDR2 FQNEAQ (reference sequence). V was trimmed by 3 bases and J by 1 base, leaving 12 bases between them. CDR3 sequence (DNA): TGTGCCAGCAGCTTGGGCCAGGGCTTTAACTATGGCTACACCTTC. This translates into CASSLGQGFNYGYTF. The entire variable domain, with the rest obtained from reference TRBV7-9 and TRBJ1-2, is as follows: DTGVSQNPRHKITKRGQNVTFRCDPISEHNRLYWYRQTLGQGPEFLTYFQNEAQLEKSRLLSDRFSAERPKGSFSTLEIQRTEQGDSAMYLCASSLGQGFNYGYTFGSGTRLTVV.

The rearrangement links TRBV6-5 to TRBJ1-5; D might be TRBD1 (6 bases). Germline-derived CDR1 and CDR2 are MNHEY and SVGAGI. Trimming removed 5 bases from V and 3 bases from J, with 11 bases in between. The CDR3 is 14 residues long. Here the CDR3 DNA reads TGTGCCAGCAGTCCACAGGGCTACAATCAGCCCCAGCATTTT. Amino acids: CASSPQGYNQPQHF.

The V gene is TRBV29-1, the J gene TRBJ1-1, with 11 bases matching TRBD1. This CDR3 spans 12 amino acids. Germline V gene lookup returns CDR1 SQVTM and CDR2 ANQGSEA. The V segment lost 7 bases and the J segment 4 bases; nucleotides outside the gene matches: 2. DNA of the CDR3: TGCAGCGCCGGACAGGGGGCCACTGAAGCTTTCTTT. This encodes CSAGQGATEAFF.

This clonotype has at least ten counts. CDR3 protein: CASSTNSGEKLFF. For the CDR3, the DNA is TGTGCCAGCAGCACCAACAGCGGTGAAAAACTGTTTTTT. This rearrangement joins TRBV5-5 to TRBJ1-4; D call uncertain. This CDR3 is 13 amino acids long. Trimming took off 4 bases at V and 7 bases at J, with 11 bases between the two ends. CDR1 is SGHKS, CDR2 YYEKEE, per germline (reference sequence).

This clonotype has just a few counts. The chain combines TRBV4-1 with TRBJ2-7; the D is unclear. Germline loops: CDR1 MGHRA, CDR2 YSYEKL. The CDR3 sequence is 14 residues long. Trimming cost V 0 bases and J 0 bases, with 6 bases left between them. DNA for the CDR3: TGCGCCAGCAGCCAAGACTGGGCCTCCTACGAGCAGTACTTC. As protein: CASSQDWASYEQYF.

The chain employs TRBV7-9 and TRBJ1-4; D not certain. With 6 bases removed from V and 8 bases from J, the gap between germline ends came to 19 bases. The CDR3 runs to 15 residues. Germline CDR1 and CDR2: SEHNR and FQNEAQ (reference sequence). The CDR3 nucleotides are TGTGCCAGCAGTTTCATCTCTCGGGGAGGCGAAAAACTGTTTTTT. It encodes CASSFISRGGEKLFF.

This clonotype was seen more than once but under ten times. The V call is TRBV19, the J call TRBJ1-1; D is uncertain. V lost 5 bases, J lost 0 bases, and 10 bases lay in between. The germline V gene encodes CDR1 LNHDA and CDR2 SQIVND (reference sequence). CDR3 length: 14 residues. The CDR3 coding sequence is TGTGCCAGTAGTGAAGCGAGGATGAACACTGAAGCTTTCTTT. Encoded protein: CASSEARMNTEAFF.

Points on this clonotype: A read error may produce the germline difference seen at one junction end. V gene TRBV4-1 combines with J gene TRBJ2-2; TRBD2 matches at 9 bases. Germline CDR1 and CDR2: MGHRA and YSYEKL. CDR3 size: 13 residues. The CDR3, as DNA: TGTGCCAGCAGCCCTAGCGGGGCCGGGGAGCTGTTTTTT. Translated, it gives CASSPSGAGELFF.

This chain joins TRBV7-6 and TRBJ2-7; D gene ambiguous. The CDR3 is made up of 13 amino acids. Trimming took 6 bases from V and 2 from J, leaving 11 bases between them. Germline V CDR1 and CDR2: SGHVS, FNYEAQ. The CDR3 sequence: CASSGRRPYEQYF. The CDR3 region has the DNA TGTGCCAGCAGTGGACGCAGGCCCTACGAGCAGTACTTC.

The CDR3 is CASRLMGPGELFF. As DNA, the CDR3 is TGTGCCAGCAGGCTTATGGGCCCGGGGGAACTGTTTTTT. The chain couples TRBV7-2 to TRBJ1-4, with D perhaps TRBD1 (5 bases). Trimming pared 6 bases from V and 12 bases from J, leaving 17 bases between. Germline V gene data show CDR1 as SGHTA and CDR2 as FQGNSA. CDR3 size: 13 residues.

This clonotype occurred a few times. The chain couples TRBV9 to TRBJ1-2, with D possibly TRBD1 on 5 matching bases. V gave up 0 bases and J gave up 1 base, with 13 bases separating them. CDR1 is SGDLS and CDR2 is YYNGEE in the germline V gene. There are 16 residues in the CDR3. Written as DNA, the CDR3 is TGTGCCAGCAGCGTAGCTCAAACAGGTCTTAACTATGGCTACACCTTC. Residues: CASSVAQTGLNYGYTF.

The V and J genes are TRBV2 and TRBJ2-5, with a possible D match to TRBD2 (7 bases). The better agreement between TRBJ2-1 and the DNA end casts doubt on the J call. Per germline, CDR1 SNHLY and CDR2 FYNNEI. The CDR3 contains 14 residues. The CDR3 loop is CASSERGSRGEQFF. The CDR3, as DNA: TGTGCCAGCAGTGAGAGGGGGTCGCGGGGGGAGCAGTTCTTC.

The J gene is TRBJ1-5, the V gene TRBV20-1, with 7 bases identical to TRBD1. V shed 1 base, J shed 1 base, and the junction held 13 bases outside the gene matches. This CDR3 spans 18 amino acids. Germline V gives CDR1 DFQATT, CDR2 SNEGSKA (reference sequence). The CDR3 sequence is CSARVDERQGTSNQPQHF. As DNA, the CDR3 is TGCAGTGCTAGAGTCGACGAAAGACAGGGAACGAGCAATCAGCCCCAGCATTTT.

V and J are TRBV19 and TRBJ1-1; unclear D gene. Germline V gene sequence: CDR1 LNHDA, CDR2 SQIVND (reference sequence). V lost 4 bases and J 0 bases, leaving 12 bases between the germline ends. The CDR3 totals 15 residues. CDR3 coding DNA: TGTGCCAGTAGTACAACTAGGACGGTGAACACTGAAGCTTTCTTT. This sequence encodes CASSTTRTVNTEAFF.